These T cell receptor beta chains were read from a single sample in a study of T cell responses to AZD1222 COVID-19 vaccine. TCRdb's table, derived via immunoSEQ multiplex PCR, lists solely in-frame clones and lacks some. This table has more than 80,000 clones, roughly nine tenths appearing once. The sample consisted of peripheral blood, taken 28 days after the second AZD1222 dose. These receptors all come from an adult who received the AZD1222 COVID-19 vaccine. Each CDR3 is given with its conserved first and last residue. The D gene is left open where the match is weak. Size values are once, few and many counts, or a class for expanded clones, and some rows have none.

TRBJ2-2,TRBV4-2,.,.,TGTGCCAGCAGCCAAGGGCAAGACACCGGGGAGCTGTTTTTT,CASSQGQDTGELFF
TRBJ1-3,TRBV6-1,.,.,TGTGCCAGCAGTGACCCGACCTTAAACACCATATATTTT,CASSDPTLNTIYF
TRBJ1-2,TRBV30,.,.,TGTGCCTGGAGGGGATCTGGGGGGACGGGTGGCTACACCTTC,CAWRGSGGTGGYTF
TRBJ1-2,TRBV7-9,TRBD1,.,TGTGCCAGCAGCTCGGACAGGCGGGGTGGCTACACCTTC,CASSSDRRGGYTF
TRBJ1-2,TRBV5-1,TRBD1,.,TGCGCCAGCAGCTGTGGCGACCTGGACAGGGCCTGCGGTGGCTACACCTTC,CASSCGDLDRACGGYTF
TRBJ2-5,TRBV15,.,.,TGTGCCACCAGCAGAGGTGCCCAAGAGACCCAGTACTTC,CATSRGAQETQYF
TRBJ1-1,TRBV4-1,.,once,TGCGCCAGCAGCCAAGATAGGTGGTTGGGGGGGAGAAACACTGAAGCTTTCTTT,CASSQDRWLGGRNTEAFF
TRBJ1-3,TRBV19,.,.,TGTGCCAGTAGCTCCTTCAGTTCTGGAAACACCATATATTTT,CASSSFSSGNTIYF
TRBJ1-5,TRBV19,TRBD1,few,TGTGCCAGTAGGGTCCCCGGGACAGTTAGCAATCAGCCCCAGCATTTT,CASRVPGTVSNQPQHF
TRBJ1-6,TRBV5-1,.,.,TGCGCCAGCAGCTTGGCTGGGGGCTATAATTCACCCCTCCACTTT,CASSLAGGYNSPLHF
TRBJ2-5,TRBV19,TRBD2,.,TGTGCCAGTAGTAGGGGTACTAGCGGGAGTGAGACCCAGTACTTC,CASSRGTSGSETQYF
TRBJ1-1,TRBV19,.,.,TGTGCCAGTAACCCAGGGACTGAAGCTTTCTTT,CASNPGTEAFF
TRBJ1-5,TRBV10-3,.,.,TGTGCCATCAGGGGTAGGGGAATCAGCAATCAGCCCCAGCATTTT,CAIRGRGISNQPQHF
TRBJ2-3,TRBV3-1/TRBV3-2,TRBD2,.,TGTGCCAGCAGCCAAGATCCGGGACTAGCGGGAGCGACCCTGTGGGATACGCAGTATTTT,CASSQDPGLAGATLWDTQYF
TRBJ1-1,TRBV18,TRBD1,.,TGTGCCAGCTCACCACTAACCTCAGGGGGCGCGGATGCTTTCTTT,CASSPLTSGGADAFF
TRBJ1-1,TRBV18,.,.,TGTGCCAGCTCACCAGATGATCGACCACTTGAAGCTTTCTTT,CASSPDDRPLEAFF
TRBJ2-1,TRBV10-3,.,.,TGTGCCATCAGTGAGCGGGGATTATACAATGAGCAGTTCTTC,CAISERGLYNEQFF
TRBJ1-1,TRBV29-1,.,.,TGCAGCGACATTACAGGGTCCCCTGAAGCTTTCTTT,CSDITGSPEAFF
TRBJ2-1,TRBV7-9,TRBD2,once,TGTGCCAGCAGCGGGACTAGCGGGAGGCCCCATGAGCAGTTCTTC,CASSGTSGRPHEQFF
TRBJ1-1,TRBV7-9,.,few,TGTGCCAGCAGCTTACAGAACACTGAAGCTTTCTTT,CASSLQNTEAFF
TRBJ1-3,TRBV29-1,.,.,TGCAGCGTAGCCTCGGGGAGGGAAGGAAACACCATATATTTT,CSVASGREGNTIYF
TRBJ1-5,TRBV14,.,few,TGTGCCAGCAGCAGGGGCCTCAATCAGCCCCAGCATTTT,CASSRGLNQPQHF
TRBJ1-6,TRBV3-1/TRBV3-2,.,.,TGTGCCAGCAGCCAGGATCAGAACAGGAATTCACCCCTCCACTTT,CASSQDQNRNSPLHF
TRBJ2-2,TRBV10-3,TRBD1,.,TGTGCCATCAGTGAGTCGAGGAGTGACAGGGGGAACACCGGGGAGCTGTTTTTT,CAISESRSDRGNTGELFF
TRBJ2-7,TRBV18,.,.,TGTGCCAGCTCCACTACTAGTCCACTTTCCTACGAGCAGTACTTC,CASSTTSPLSYEQYF
TRBJ2-7,TRBV12-3/TRBV12-4,.,.,TGTGCCAGCAGTTTAGGGTACGAGCAGTACTTC,CASSLGYEQYF
TRBJ1-2,TRBV12-3/TRBV12-4,.,.,TGTGCCAGCAGTCTCCAGGGATACTATGGCTACACCTTC,CASSLQGYYGYTF
TRBJ2-1,TRBV19,.,few,TGTGCCAGTAGTTTGGGAACTAAACAGTTCTTC,CASSLGTKQFF
TRBJ2-1,TRBV6-2/TRBV6-3,TRBD2,once,TGTGCCAGCAGTTACTCGGGACTAGCGAGCCACAATGAGCAGTTCTTC,CASSYSGLASHNEQFF
TRBJ2-7,TRBV18,.,.,TGTGCCAGCTCACCAATCGACTCTACCGATGCCTACGAGCAGTACTTC,CASSPIDSTDAYEQYF
TRBJ2-1,TRBV6-4,TRBD2,few,TGTGCCAGCAGTGACGGACTAGCGGGGAACAATGAGCAGTTCTTC,CASSDGLAGNNEQFF
TRBJ1-4,TRBV4-3,TRBD1,.,TGCGCCAGCAGCCAGAATACAGGGGGGCAAGGTGAAAAACTGTTTTTT,CASSQNTGGQGEKLFF
TRBJ2-7,TRBV7-6,TRBD1,.,TGTGCCAGCAGCTTGGGGCGATACAGGGGAAACGAGCAGTACTTC,CASSLGRYRGNEQYF
TRBJ1-2,TRBV5-1,.,.,TGCGCCAGCAGCTTGGCCGAAAGAGGGATTGGAGGCTACACCTTC,CASSLAERGIGGYTF
TRBJ2-7,TRBV18,.,.,TGTGCCAGCTCTGGGACTGTCTACGAGCAGTACTTC,CASSGTVYEQYF
TRBJ2-5,TRBV19,.,.,TGTGCCAGTAGTATAGCTGGGGGGCCGGGAGAGACCCAGTACTTC,CASSIAGGPGETQYF
TRBJ2-2,TRBV9,.,.,TGTGCCAGCAGCGTGACCGGGCGGCCGAACACCGGGGAGCTGTTTTTT,CASSVTGRPNTGELFF
TRBJ1-5,TRBV2,.,.,TGTGCCAGCAAGGAGACGCTGGTGGGGGCTTGGCAGCCCCAGCATTTT,CASKETLVGAWQPQHF
TRBJ2-1,TRBV14,TRBD2,.,TGTGCCAGCAGCCTCGGGACTAGCGTCCACAATGAGCAGTTCTTC,CASSLGTSVHNEQFF
TRBJ2-2,TRBV7-6,TRBD2,.,TGTGCCAGCAGCACTCTAGCGGGAGCTTTGGCCGGGGAGCTGTTTTTT,CASSTLAGALAGELFF
TRBJ2-1,TRBV9,TRBD1,.,TGTGCCAGCAGCGCCGGACAGGGTTTTCTAAATGAGCAGTTCTTC,CASSAGQGFLNEQFF
TRBJ1-2,TRBV2,TRBD1,.,TGTGCCAGCGCCGGGACAGATTTCTATGGCTACACCTTC,CASAGTDFYGYTF
TRBJ2-3,TRBV7-2,.,once,TGTGCCAGCAGCTTAGTACTAGCTACAGATACGCAGTATTTT,CASSLVLATDTQYF
TRBJ2-1,TRBV19,.,.,TGTGCCAGTAGAAGGTGGGGGGACAGATCCTACAATGAGCAGTTCTTC,CASRRWGDRSYNEQFF
TRBJ2-7,TRBV21-1,.,.,TGTGCCAGCAGCAAAGGGTGCGCTCCGACCCCCTACGAGCAGTACTTC,CASSKGCAPTPYEQYF
TRBJ1-1,TRBV7-9,.,.,TGTGCCAGCAGCTTAGATTCAGGGAACACTGAAGCTTTCTTT,CASSLDSGNTEAFF
TRBJ2-1,TRBV5-1,TRBD2,.,TGCGCCAGCAGTCCCTCGGGACTAGCGGGGAATGAGCAGTTCTTC,CASSPSGLAGNEQFF
TRBJ2-2,TRBV2,.,.,TGTGCCAGCAGTGTGGGAGGTCCTGGGGAGCTGTTTTTT,CASSVGGPGELFF
TRBJ1-3,TRBV10-3,.,.,TGTGCCATCAGTGAGTTCGGACAACCTGGAAACACCATATATTTT,CAISEFGQPGNTIYF
TRBJ1-2,TRBV18,.,.,TGTGCCAGCTCACCCGATGACAGTTATGGCTACACCTTC,CASSPDDSYGYTF
TRBJ2-7,TRBV7-9,TRBD2,.,TGTGCCAGCAGCGAAGCGGGAGTAGTCTACGAGCAGTACTTC,CASSEAGVVYEQYF
TRBJ1-2,TRBV2,TRBD1,.,TGTGCCAGCAGACCCGGACAGGGTAACTATGGCTACACCTTC,CASRPGQGNYGYTF
TRBJ1-5,TRBV29-1,.,.,TGCAGCGTTGAATCTCATGAGGACAACGAAATTCCAACCAATCAGCCCCAGCATTTT,CSVESHEDNEIPTNQPQHF
TRBJ1-1,TRBV4-2,TRBD1,.,TGTGCCAGCAGCCAGGGATTAGGGACAGCGGATACTGAAGCTTTCTTT,CASSQGLGTADTEAFF
TRBJ1-2,TRBV10-3,TRBD1,.,TGTGCCATCAGTGAGTCGGTAACAGGGGTTAGCGGCTACACCTTC,CAISESVTGVSGYTF
TRBJ2-3,TRBV20-1,.,.,TGCAGTGCTAGTGACGCCTCCACAGATACGCAGTATTTT,CSASDASTDTQYF
TRBJ2-3,TRBV28,.,.,TGTGCCAGCAGTCGACTAGACAGAGATACGCAGTATTTT,CASSRLDRDTQYF